This TCR beta chain is from a study of response to subunit inactivated influenza vaccine. Per germline, CDR1 LGHDT and CDR2 YNNKEL (reference sequence). This CDR3 contains 16 residues. V gave up 4 bases and J gave up 1 base; unmatched junction bases: 6. TCRdb called the RT-PCR reads again in MiXCR, with one record for every CDR3 protein. The repertoire holds around 850,000 distinct CDR3 sequences, with about 18% as singletons. The source is a man between 45 and 60 years old who received an inactivated influenza vaccine. The sequencing used PBMCs from blood, collected 4 to 6 days after vaccination. The rearrangement links TRBV3-1 to TRBJ2-3; 9 bases map to TRBD2. The CDR3 here is CASSPTLAGGTDTQYF. As DNA, the CDR3 is TGTGCCAGCAGCCCGACTTTAGCGGGGGGCACAGATACGCAGTATTTT.